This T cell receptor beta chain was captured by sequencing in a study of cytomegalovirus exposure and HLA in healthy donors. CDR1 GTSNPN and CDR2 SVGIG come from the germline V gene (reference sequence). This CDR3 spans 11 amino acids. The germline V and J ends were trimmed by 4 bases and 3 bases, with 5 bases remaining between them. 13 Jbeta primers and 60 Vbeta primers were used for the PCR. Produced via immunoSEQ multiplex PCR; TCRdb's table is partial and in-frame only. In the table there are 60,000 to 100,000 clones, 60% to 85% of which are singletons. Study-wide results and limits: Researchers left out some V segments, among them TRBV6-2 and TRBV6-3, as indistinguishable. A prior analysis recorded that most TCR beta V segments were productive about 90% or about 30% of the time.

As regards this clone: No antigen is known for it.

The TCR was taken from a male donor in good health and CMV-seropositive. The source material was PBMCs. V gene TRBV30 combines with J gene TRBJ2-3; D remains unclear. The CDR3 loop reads CAWTHTDTQYF. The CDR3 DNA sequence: TGTGCCTGGACCCATACAGATACGCAGTATTTT. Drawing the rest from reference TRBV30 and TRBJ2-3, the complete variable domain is SQTIHQWPATLVQPVGSPLSLECTVEGTSNPNLYWYRQAAGRGLQLLFYSVGIGQISSEVPQNLSASRPQDRQFILSSKKLLLSDSGFYLCAWTHTDTQYFGPGTRLTVL.